This entry describes one T cell receptor (beta chain). Original handling: Reference gene primer amplification in the assay estimated nucleated cell counts. Some clones are missing from TCRdb's copy, which holds only in-frame ones; the method was immunoSEQ multiplex PCR. V and J calls and clone size are given by that table; D and trimming were obtained from the DNA. The table includes a few hundred thousand clones, roughly 84% detected once. The CDR3 is 15 amino acids. From germline, CDR1 is PRHDT and CDR2 FYEKMQ (reference sequence). J gave up 13 bases and V 4 bases, and 13 bases lay outside the gene matches. These data are taken from a study of blood T cell repertoires in COVID-19. About the study: The samples span acute and convalescent COVID-19 from the United States, Italy and Spain. T cells, B-cell-depleted T cells, or PBMCs provided the cDNA or gDNA that served as material.

The sequenced material came from peripheral blood. This clonotype was obtained from a woman in her sixties or seventies with acute or convalescent COVID-19. This chain joins TRBV13 and TRBJ2-1; 10 nucleotides agree with TRBD2. CDR3 protein: CASSYSSGGLSPQFF. The CDR3 DNA reads TGTGCCAGCAGCTACTCTAGCGGGGGCCTATCGCCTCAGTTCTTC.